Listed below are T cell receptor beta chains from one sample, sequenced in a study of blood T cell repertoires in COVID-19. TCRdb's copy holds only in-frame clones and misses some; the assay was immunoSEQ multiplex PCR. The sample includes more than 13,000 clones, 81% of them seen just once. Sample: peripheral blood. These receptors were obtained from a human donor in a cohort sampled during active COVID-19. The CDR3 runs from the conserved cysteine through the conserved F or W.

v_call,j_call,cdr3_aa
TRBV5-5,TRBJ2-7,CASSLGRLQGYEQYF
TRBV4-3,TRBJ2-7,CASSQVLLSYEQYF
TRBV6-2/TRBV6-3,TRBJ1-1,CASSSSGSAFF
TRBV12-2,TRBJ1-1,CASRLATANTEAFF
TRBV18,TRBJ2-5,CASSPDRGRRTQYF
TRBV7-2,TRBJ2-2,CASSLVRLDTGELFF
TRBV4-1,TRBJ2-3,CASSQGSSGRADTQYF
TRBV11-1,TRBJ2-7,CASSLETLGGRPYF
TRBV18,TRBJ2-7,CASSPRQETYEQYF
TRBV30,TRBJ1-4,CAWKGVGEKLFF
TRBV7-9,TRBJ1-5,CASRAEGERPQHF